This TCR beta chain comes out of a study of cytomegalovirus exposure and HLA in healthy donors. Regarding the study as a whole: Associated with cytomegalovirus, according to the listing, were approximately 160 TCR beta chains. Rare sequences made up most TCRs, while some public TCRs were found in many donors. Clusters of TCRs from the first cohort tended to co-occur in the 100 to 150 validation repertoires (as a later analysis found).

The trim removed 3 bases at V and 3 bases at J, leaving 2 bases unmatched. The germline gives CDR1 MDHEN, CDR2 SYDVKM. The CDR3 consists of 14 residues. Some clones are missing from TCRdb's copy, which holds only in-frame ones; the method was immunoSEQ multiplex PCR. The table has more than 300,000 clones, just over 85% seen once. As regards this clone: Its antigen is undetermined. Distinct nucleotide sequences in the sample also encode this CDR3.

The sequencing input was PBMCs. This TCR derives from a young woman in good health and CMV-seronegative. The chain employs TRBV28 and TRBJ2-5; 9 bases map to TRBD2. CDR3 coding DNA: TGTGCCAGCAGTTTGGGACTAGCAGAAGAGACCCAGTACTTC. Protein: CASSLGLAEETQYF.